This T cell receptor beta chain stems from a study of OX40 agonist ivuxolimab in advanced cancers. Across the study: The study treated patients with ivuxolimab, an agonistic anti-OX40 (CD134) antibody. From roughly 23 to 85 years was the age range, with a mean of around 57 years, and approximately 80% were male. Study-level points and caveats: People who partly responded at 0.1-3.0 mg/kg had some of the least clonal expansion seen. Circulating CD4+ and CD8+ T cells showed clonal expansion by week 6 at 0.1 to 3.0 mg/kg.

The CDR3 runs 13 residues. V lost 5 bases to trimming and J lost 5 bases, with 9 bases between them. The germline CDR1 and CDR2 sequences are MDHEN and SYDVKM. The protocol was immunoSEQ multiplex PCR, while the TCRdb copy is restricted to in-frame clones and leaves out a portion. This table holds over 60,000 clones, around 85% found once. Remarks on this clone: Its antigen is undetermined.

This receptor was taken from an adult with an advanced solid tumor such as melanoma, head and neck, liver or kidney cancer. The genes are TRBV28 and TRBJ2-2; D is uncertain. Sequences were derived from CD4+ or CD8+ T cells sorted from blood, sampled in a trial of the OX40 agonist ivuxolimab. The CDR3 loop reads CASSQMKTGELFF. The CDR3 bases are TGTGCCAGCAGTCAGATGAAAACCGGGGAGCTGTTTTTT. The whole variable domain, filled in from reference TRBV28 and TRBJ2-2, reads DVKVTQSSRYLVKRTGEKVFLECVQDMDHENMFWYRQDPGLGLRLIYFSYDVKMKEKGDIPEGYSVSREKKERFSLILESASTNQTSMYLCASSQMKTGELFFGEGSRLTVL.